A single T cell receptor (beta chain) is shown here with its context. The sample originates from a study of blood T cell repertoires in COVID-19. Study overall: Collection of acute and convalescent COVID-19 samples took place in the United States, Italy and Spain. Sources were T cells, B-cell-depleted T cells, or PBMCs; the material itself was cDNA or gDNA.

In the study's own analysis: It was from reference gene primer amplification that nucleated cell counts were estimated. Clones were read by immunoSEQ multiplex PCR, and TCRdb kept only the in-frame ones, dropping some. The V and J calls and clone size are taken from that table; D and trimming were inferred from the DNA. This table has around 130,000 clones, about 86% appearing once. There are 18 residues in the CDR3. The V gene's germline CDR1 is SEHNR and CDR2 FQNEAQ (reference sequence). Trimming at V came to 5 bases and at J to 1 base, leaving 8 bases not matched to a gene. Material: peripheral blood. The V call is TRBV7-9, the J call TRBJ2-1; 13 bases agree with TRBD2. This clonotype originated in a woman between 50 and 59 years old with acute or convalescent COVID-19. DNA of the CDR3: TGTGCCAGCAGCCCCCGGACTAGCGGGGGCCCTTCCTACAATGAGCAGTTCTTC. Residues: CASSPRTSGGPSYNEQFF. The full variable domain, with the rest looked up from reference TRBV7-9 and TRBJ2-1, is DTGVSQNPRHKITKRGQNVTFRCDPISEHNRLYWYRQTLGQGPEFLTYFQNEAQLEKSRLLSDRFSAERPKGSFSTLEIQRTEQGDSAMYLCASSPRTSGGPSYNEQFFGPGTRLTVL.